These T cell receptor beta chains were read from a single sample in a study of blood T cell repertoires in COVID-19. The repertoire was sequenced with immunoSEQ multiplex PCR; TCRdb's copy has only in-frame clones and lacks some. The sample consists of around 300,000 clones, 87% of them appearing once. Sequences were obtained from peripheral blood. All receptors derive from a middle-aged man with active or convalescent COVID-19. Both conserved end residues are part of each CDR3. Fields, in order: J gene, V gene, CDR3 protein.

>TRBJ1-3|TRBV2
CASSEARGQSRNTIYF
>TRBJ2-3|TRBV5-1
CASSFLPTGGRPDTQYF
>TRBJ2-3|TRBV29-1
CSVRQYTDTQYF
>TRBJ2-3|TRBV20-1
CSASRGTQYF
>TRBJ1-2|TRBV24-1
CATSDPTGYGYTF
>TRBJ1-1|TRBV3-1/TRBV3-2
CASSAGGNTEAFF
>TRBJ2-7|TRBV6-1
CASSRDSNYEQYF
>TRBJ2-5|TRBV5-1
CASSYATGGQETQYF
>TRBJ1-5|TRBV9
CASSVARAPTSNQPQHF
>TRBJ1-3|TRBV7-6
CASSLEGRFSGNTIYF
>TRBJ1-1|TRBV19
CASSTRRSEAFF
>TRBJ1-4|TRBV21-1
CEGEATNEKLFF
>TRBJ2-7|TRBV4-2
CASSQDSPTSGVKNEQYF
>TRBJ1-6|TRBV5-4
CASSSGQGRTYNSPLHF
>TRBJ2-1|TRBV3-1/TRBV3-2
CASSQETGGRYYNEQFF
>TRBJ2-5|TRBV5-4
CASSWDRDVQYF